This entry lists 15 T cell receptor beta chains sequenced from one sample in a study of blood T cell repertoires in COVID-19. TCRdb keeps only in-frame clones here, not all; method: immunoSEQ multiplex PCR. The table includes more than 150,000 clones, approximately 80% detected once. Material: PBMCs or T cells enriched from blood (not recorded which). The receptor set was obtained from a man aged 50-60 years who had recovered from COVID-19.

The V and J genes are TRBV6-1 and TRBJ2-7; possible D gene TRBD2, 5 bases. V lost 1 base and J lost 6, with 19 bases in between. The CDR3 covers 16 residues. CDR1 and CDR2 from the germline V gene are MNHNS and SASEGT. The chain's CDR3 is CASSEGNTLTRAEQYF. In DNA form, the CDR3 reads TGTGCCAGCAGTGAAGGGAACACCTTAACTAGGGCCGAGCAGTACTTC.

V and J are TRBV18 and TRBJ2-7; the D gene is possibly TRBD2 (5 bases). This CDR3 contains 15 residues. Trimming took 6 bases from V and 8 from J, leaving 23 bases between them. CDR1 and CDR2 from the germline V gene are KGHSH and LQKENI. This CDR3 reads CASSPVSSAPGKQYF. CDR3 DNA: TGTGCCAGCTCTCCCGTGAGTAGCGCGCCCGGAAAGCAGTACTTC.

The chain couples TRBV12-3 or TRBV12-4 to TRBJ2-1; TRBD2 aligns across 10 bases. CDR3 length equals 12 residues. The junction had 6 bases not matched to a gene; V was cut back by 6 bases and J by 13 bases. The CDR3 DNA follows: TGTGCCAGCAGATTTTTAGCGGGGGGACAGTTCTTC. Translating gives CASRFLAGGQFF.

The CDR3 bases are TGTGCCAGCAGGACTTCTGGGGCCAACGTCCTGACTTTC. This translates into CASRTSGANVLTF. The rearrangement uses TRBV6-5 and TRBJ2-6; D call uncertain. Germline CDR1 reads MNHEY; CDR2 reads SVGAGI. The CDR3 is made up of 13 amino acids. V was cut by 6 bases and J by 1 base, with 4 bases left in between.

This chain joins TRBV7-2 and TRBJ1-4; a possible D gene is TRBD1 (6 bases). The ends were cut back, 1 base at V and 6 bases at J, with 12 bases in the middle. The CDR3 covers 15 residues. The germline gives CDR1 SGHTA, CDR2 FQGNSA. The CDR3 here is CASSLGFRGDEKLFF. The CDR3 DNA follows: TGTGCCAGCAGCTTAGGGTTCAGGGGCGATGAAAAACTGTTTTTT.

The CDR3 sequence is CASSQGGADGTEAFF. DNA of the CDR3: TGTGCCAGCTCACAGGGAGGCGCGGATGGCACTGAAGCTTTCTTT. V and J are TRBV18 and TRBJ1-1, with D uncertain. The germline V and J ends were trimmed by 4 bases and 4 bases, with 16 bases remaining between them. The CDR3 totals 15 residues. Germline CDR1 KGHSH, CDR2 LQKENI.

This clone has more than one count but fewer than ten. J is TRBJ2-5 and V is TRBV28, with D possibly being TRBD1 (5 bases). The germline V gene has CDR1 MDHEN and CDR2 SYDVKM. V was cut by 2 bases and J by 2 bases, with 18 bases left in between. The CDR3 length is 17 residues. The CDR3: CASSLQWGQIVQETQYF. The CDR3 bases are TGTGCCAGCAGTTTACAATGGGGCCAGATTGTTCAAGAGACCCAGTACTTC.

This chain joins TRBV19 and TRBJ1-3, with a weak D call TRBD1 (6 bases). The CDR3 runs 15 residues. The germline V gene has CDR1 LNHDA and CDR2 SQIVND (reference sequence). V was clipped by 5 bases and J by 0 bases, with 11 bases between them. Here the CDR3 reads CASSWGQTSGNTIYF. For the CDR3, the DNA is TGTGCCAGTAGTTGGGGGCAGACCTCTGGAAACACCATATATTTT.

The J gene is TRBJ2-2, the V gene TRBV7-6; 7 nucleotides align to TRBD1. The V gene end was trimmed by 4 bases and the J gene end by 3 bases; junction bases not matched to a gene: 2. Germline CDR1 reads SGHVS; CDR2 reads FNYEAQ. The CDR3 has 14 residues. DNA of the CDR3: TGTGCCAGCAGCTCTCAGGGGGACACCGGGGAGCTGTTTTTT. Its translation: CASSSQGDTGELFF.

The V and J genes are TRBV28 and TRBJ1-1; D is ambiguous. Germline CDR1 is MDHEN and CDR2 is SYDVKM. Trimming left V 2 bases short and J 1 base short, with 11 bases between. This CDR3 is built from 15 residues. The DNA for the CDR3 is TGTGCCAGCAGTTTAGTTATAGGGAGGAACACTGAAGCTTTCTTT. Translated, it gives CASSLVIGRNTEAFF.

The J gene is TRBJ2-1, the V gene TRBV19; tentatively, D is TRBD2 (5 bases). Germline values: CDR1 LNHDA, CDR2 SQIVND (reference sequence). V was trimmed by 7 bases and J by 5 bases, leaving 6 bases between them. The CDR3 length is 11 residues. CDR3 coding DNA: TGTGCCAGTACCGGGGACAATGAGCAGTTCTTC. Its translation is CASTGDNEQFF. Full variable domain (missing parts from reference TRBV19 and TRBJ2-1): DGGITQSPKYLFRKEGQNVTLSCEQNLNHDAMYWYRQDPGQGLRLIYYSQIVNDFQKGDIAEGYSVSREKKESFPLTVTSAQKNPTAFYLCASTGDNEQFFGPGTRLTVL.

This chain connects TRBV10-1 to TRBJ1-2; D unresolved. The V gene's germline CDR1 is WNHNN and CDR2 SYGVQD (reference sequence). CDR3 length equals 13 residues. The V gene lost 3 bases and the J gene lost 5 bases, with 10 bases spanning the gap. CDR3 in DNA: TGCGCCAGCAGTGAATTGAGAGGGTATGGCTACACCTTC. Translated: CASSELRGYGYTF.

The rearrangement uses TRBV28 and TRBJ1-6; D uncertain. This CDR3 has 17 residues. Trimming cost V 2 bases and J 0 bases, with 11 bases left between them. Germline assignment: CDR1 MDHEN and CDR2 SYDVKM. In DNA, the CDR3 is TGTGCCAGCAGTTTACCCTCGGGGAGCTCCTATAATTCACCCCTCCACTTT. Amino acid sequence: CASSLPSGSSYNSPLHF.

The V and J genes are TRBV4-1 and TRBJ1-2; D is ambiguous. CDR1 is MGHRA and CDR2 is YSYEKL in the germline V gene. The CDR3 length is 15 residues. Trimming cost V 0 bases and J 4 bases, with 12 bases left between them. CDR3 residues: CASSQEWQVVYGYTF. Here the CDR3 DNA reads TGCGCCAGCAGCCAAGAATGGCAGGTAGTCTATGGCTACACCTTC.

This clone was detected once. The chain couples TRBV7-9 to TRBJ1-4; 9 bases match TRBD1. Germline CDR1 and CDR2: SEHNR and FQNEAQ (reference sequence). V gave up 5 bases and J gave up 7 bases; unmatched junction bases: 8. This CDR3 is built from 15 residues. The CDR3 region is CASSKYRGRVEKLFF. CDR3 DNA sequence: TGTGCCAGCAGCAAATACAGGGGGCGCGTTGAAAAACTGTTTTTT.